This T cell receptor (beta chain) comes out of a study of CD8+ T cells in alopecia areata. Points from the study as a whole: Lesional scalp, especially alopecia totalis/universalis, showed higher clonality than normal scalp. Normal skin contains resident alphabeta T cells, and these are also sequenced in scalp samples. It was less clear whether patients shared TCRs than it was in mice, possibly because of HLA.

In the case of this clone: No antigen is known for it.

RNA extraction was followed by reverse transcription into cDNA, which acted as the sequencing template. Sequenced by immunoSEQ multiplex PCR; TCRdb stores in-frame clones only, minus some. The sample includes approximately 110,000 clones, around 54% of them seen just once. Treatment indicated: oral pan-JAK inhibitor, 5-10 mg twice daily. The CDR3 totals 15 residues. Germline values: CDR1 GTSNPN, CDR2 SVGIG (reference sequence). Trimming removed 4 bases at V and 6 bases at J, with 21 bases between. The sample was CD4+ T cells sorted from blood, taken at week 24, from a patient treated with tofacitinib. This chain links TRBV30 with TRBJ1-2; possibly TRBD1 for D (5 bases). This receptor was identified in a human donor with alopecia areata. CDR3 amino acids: CAWTRGAGTGDGYTF. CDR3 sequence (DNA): TGTGCCTGGACTCGGGGAGCAGGGACGGGAGATGGCTACACCTTC.